This T cell receptor beta chain is drawn from a study of blood T cell repertoires in COVID-19. This table comes from immunoSEQ multiplex PCR, and its TCRdb copy is limited to in-frame clones, with some not included. The profile covers about 150,000 clones, with roughly 88% appearing a single time and about 4.5% taken by the ten largest. Germline CDR1 SGHNT, CDR2 YENEEA. J lost 1 base, V lost 5 bases, and 7 bases had no gene match. The CDR3 runs 16 residues. This TCR derives from a middle-aged man who had recovered from COVID-19. The specimen was PBMCs or T cells enriched from blood (not recorded which). The V gene is TRBV11-3, the J gene TRBJ2-2; 7 positions match TRBD2. In nucleotides, the CDR3 is TGTGCCAGCAGCCCCCCCCGGGAGGAGAACACCGGGGAGCTGTTTTTT. This translates into CASSPPREENTGELFF.